The TCR beta chain described here comes from a study of blood T cells in healthy people across ages (dated by TCRdb to between 2014 and 2017). Looking at the study overall: Template switching captured roughly one uniquely barcoded TCR beta cDNA molecule per two T cells in model experiments. Donors were grouped into four age groups: young (average roughly 15 years), middle-aged (39), aged (around 60) and long-lived (around 80). Using deep sequencing normalized with unique cDNA molecular identifiers, the study measured how TCR beta repertoire diversity changes with age. Two additional independent replicas of 1 million unique cDNA reads from the same blood draw were analyzed for two donors (one aged 18 to 29 and one aged 80 or older). To avoid experimental bias, donors of different ages were distributed randomly across sequencing lanes. Study-wide findings and limitations: Observed TCR beta diversity correlated strongly with the percentage of naive T cells measured by flow cytometry. Estimates of total diversity from one million sequenced T cells were regarded as lower bounds and underestimates. Observed TCR beta diversity per million T cells fell roughly linearly with age, and a significant reduction was already apparent by age roughly 40. Conclusive comparison of naive and antigen-experienced compartments was prevented by the profiling of bulk unsorted PBMCs. The CMV infection status of donors was not known, potentially confounding age-related changes in expanded clonotypes. Compared with the aged group, the long-lived group had more naive CD4+ T cells, fewer expanded clones and increased TCR diversity, suggesting age selection.

The CDR3 has 13 amino acids, counting the end cysteine and phenylalanine. Of the read, only the CDR3 DNA is kept; its 39 bases are in frame from base 1. The method was 5' RACE. Sequencing took place on an Illumina HiSeq 2500. A second PCR of about 6 to 12 cycles was run with a J-beta primer mix and a sample-barcoded 5' primer. A template-switch 5' adaptor carrying 12 random nucleotides introduced a unique molecular identifier onto each TCR beta cDNA molecule. At least 3 million CDR3-containing paired-end reads were obtained from each sample. The Mint cDNA synthesis kit, primed by a TRBC-specific oligonucleotide, was used to synthesize first-strand cDNA from all RNA. Following uracil-DNA glycosylase treatment, all cDNA underwent a first 18-cycle PCR with the universal primers M1SS and BC2_uni_R. For the original study's pipeline: For normalization, 1 million high-quality reads, each with a distinct molecular identifier, were randomly selected from each sample. Reads with shared molecular identifiers were discarded instead of being binned into consensus sequences. MiTCR, with a Q25 quality threshold and the strictest error-elimination algorithm, was used for CDR3 identification, clonotype clustering and error correction. A nonparametric unseen species model with Euler transformation was used to estimate a lower bound on total TCR beta diversity. TCRdb's own reprocessing of the public reads used fastp at Q25 and MiXCR and kept productive beta chains. Records with the same CDR3 protein are collapsed into one entry carrying the most frequent genes and DNA. Here the V and J calls rest on TCRdb's processing, not on the authors' analysis. This sample is represented by about 650,000 distinct CDR3 sequences; approximately 52% of them were singletons. Of the sample, about 13% falls within the top ten clones.

Systemically healthy Caucasian individuals from Russia, over 30 in total and aged roughly 6 to 95 years, were included as donors. Approximately 11 milliliters of peripheral blood were drawn from each donor into EDTA-treated Vacutainer tubes. Ficoll-Paque density-gradient centrifugation was used to isolate PBMCs, with at least 6.5 million per sample. Trizol reagent was used to extract total RNA from PBMCs, with at least 6 micrograms per sample. For every donor, an aliquot of PBMCs went through flow cytometry to measure the percentages of naive CD45RAhigh/CD27high T cells. With respect to this clonotype: What antigen it recognizes has not been identified. Given a much more abundant clone one base away, this may be a read error.

The sequence derives from a woman of 80 years or more in good health. Sequencing was performed on blood. The sequence is built from TRBV12-3 or TRBV12-4 and TRBJ2-1; TRBD2 is a weak D gene call, 6 bases matching. The sequenced DNA is TGTGTCAGCACTACGACCCCCGGGAGCCGGGAGTTCTTC. Translated, it reads CVSTTTPGSREFF.